This note documents a single T cell receptor beta chain sequence. Use of 60 Vbeta and 13 Jbeta primers characterized the PCR. Libraries were prepared by immunoSEQ multiplex PCR; TCRdb keeps only in-frame clonotypes and omits some of them. The data hold about 59,000 clones, with just under 75% observed a single time. The data stem from a study of cytomegalovirus exposure and HLA in healthy donors. The sequenced material came from PBMCs. The receptor comes from a man aged 25 to 40 in good health and CMV-seropositive.

CDR3 DNA sequence: TGTGCCAGCAGCTCCAGCGGGGGGAAAAGCTCCTACGAGCAGTACTTC. Translation gives CASSSSGGKSSYEQYF. The rearrangement joins TRBV7-9 to TRBJ2-7; 9 bases are a match to TRBD2. Germline trimming cut 4 bases from V and 0 bases from J; bases unmatched to any gene: 7. This CDR3 has 16 amino acids. Germline CDR1 is SEHNR and CDR2 is FQNEAQ (reference sequence).